This T cell receptor (beta chain) came from a study of cytotoxic CD8 clonotypes in ibrutinib-treated CLL. Overall study results and limits: Patients had baseline clonality above age-matched healthy donors, and this clonality moved with circulating CD8+ T-cell counts.

Looked up from germline, CDR1 is MNHNS and CDR2 is SASEGT. V lost 11 bases, J lost 8 bases, and 15 bases stayed unmatched. The CDR3 has 14 amino acids. In the case of this clone: Its antigen is as yet unknown.

Some clones are missing from TCRdb's copy, which holds only in-frame ones; the method was immunoSEQ multiplex PCR. The sample holds about 160,000 clones, approximately 77% seen once. The V gene is TRBV6-1, the J gene TRBJ2-1; 7 positions agree with TRBD2. Sequenced here: PBMCs, sampled after 12 months of ibrutinib treatment. This TCR was sampled from a human donor with chronic lymphocytic leukemia. In DNA form, the CDR3 reads TGTGCCGTCAGGGCAGGCGGGAGCAACGATGAGCAGTTCTTC. Its translation: CAVRAGGSNDEQFF.